Presented here are 2 T cell receptor beta chains from one specimen sequenced in a study of T cell repertoires in cytomegalovirus infection. TCRdb reprocessed the reads via MiXCR and lists one record per CDR3 protein. Of around 310,000 distinct CDR3 sequences in the sample, around a sixth are singletons; the top ten hold more than 10%. Sequenced sample: PBMCs. The source of these receptors is a human donor in good health (CMV status not recorded). Some clones in this sample may be carry-over from other donors' samples.

The chain links TRBV20-1 to TRBJ1-2; a possible D gene is TRBD1 (6 bases). This CDR3 is 13 amino acids long. V was pared by 5 bases and J by 0 bases, with 10 bases between. Germline assignment: CDR1 DFQATT and CDR2 SNEGSKA (reference sequence). CDR3 DNA: TGCAGTGCTGGAGGGGGGGCTAACTATGGCTACACCTTC. It is translated as CSAGGGANYGYTF.

This clonotype was counted a few times. The chain links TRBV19 to TRBJ2-6, with D uncertain. Germline-derived CDR1 and CDR2 are LNHDA and SQIVND (reference sequence). This CDR3 has 15 residues. V lost 3 bases, J lost 0 bases, and 6 bases lay in between. CDR3 protein: CASSMVSSGANVLTF. The CDR3 DNA sequence: TGTGCCAGTAGTATGGTTAGCTCTGGGGCCAACGTCCTGACTTTC.